What follows are 27 T cell receptor beta chains derived from one specimen sequenced in a study of CXCR3-negative and CXCR3-positive naive CD8 T cells. Study results and limitations: Against CXCR3-negative naive cells, CXCR3-positive naive cells showed more hydrophobic TRB CDR3s.

Their specific antigens are unknown. The TRB libraries of cDNA were built by UMI-labeled 5' RACE. TCRdb re-analyzed the 5' RACE reads; it lists each CDR3 protein once, without DNA. The ten top clones account for 0.41%, within a sample of approximately 130,000 distinct CDR3 sequences. The sample consisted of naive CXCR3+ CD8+ T cells from blood. As for subset: CD45RO-CCR7+CD27+CD95- naive CD8+ T cells expressing CXCR3 (TNR3+). The receptors were sampled from a human donor in good health. Some clones in this sample may be carry-over from other donors' samples.

This sequence joins TRBV5-5 and TRBJ2-7; TCRdb designates TRBD1, a call that cannot be tested without DNA. This CDR3 is 12 amino acids long. Germline V CDR1 and CDR2: SGHKS, YYEKEE (reference sequence). CDR3 protein: CASSLIGDEQYF.

The V call is TRBV6-2 or TRBV6-3, the J call TRBJ2-5; TCRdb calls TRBD2, which cannot be checked without DNA. Germline CDR1 reads MNHEY; CDR2 reads SVGEGT. The CDR3 sequence is 18 residues long. The CDR3 spells CASSYPHLAGTNQETQYF.

The chain carries TRBV28 and TRBJ2-3; with no DNA, the TCRdb D assignment of TRBD2 cannot be verified. Germline CDR1 MDHEN, CDR2 SYDVKM. CDR3 length equals 16 residues. The CDR3: CASSWTSGSPTDTQYF.

The chain is built from TRBV5-6 and TRBJ2-7; checking the TCRdb D call of TRBD2 is not possible without DNA. CDR3 length: 13 amino acids. Per germline, CDR1 SGHDT and CDR2 YYEEEE. This CDR3 is CASTLVGVGEQYF.

The chain joins TRBV12-3 or TRBV12-4 to TRBJ2-5; checking the TCRdb D call of TRBD1 is not possible without DNA. This CDR3 comprises 13 residues. This CDR3 reads CASHQGSGETQYF.

The rearrangement uses TRBV7-9 and TRBJ1-2. The CDR3 consists of 13 residues. Germline V gives CDR1 SEHNR, CDR2 FQNEAQ (reference sequence). The CDR3 sequence: CASSSWQSYGYTF.

The chain employs TRBV28 and TRBJ2-5. This CDR3 has 12 amino acids. Germline V CDR1 and CDR2: MDHEN, SYDVKM. CDR3 residues: CASSLTPETQYF.

The J gene is TRBJ2-7, the V gene TRBV13; absent DNA, TCRdb's TRBD1 call cannot be checked. Germline V lookup: CDR1 PRHDT, CDR2 FYEKMQ (reference sequence). This CDR3 has 12 amino acids. The CDR3 is CASSPRGREQYF.

The rearrangement links TRBV20-1 to TRBJ2-3; lacking DNA, the TRBD2 call made by TCRdb goes unchecked. The CDR3 contains 16 residues. CDR1 is DFQATT, CDR2 SNEGSKA, per germline (reference sequence). CDR3 amino acids: CSARDTLAGVPDTQYF.

The chain is built from TRBV2 and TRBJ2-7; TCRdb's D call of TRBD1 is untestable without DNA. The CDR3 covers 14 residues. CDR1 and CDR2 (germline): SNHLY, FYNNEI. The chain's CDR3 is CASSGTGQSHEQYF. Drawing the rest from reference TRBV2 and TRBJ2-7, the complete variable domain is EPEVTQTPSHQVTQMGQEVILRCVPISNHLYFYWYRQILGQKVEFLVSFYNNEISEKSEIFDDQFSVERPDGSNFTLKIRSTKLEDSAMYFCASSGTGQSHEQYFGPGTRLTVT.

The chain uses TRBV9 and TRBJ1-1. The CDR3 runs 15 residues. Germline CDR1 is SGDLS and CDR2 is YYNGEE. CDR3 in amino acids: CASSVGLEVNTEAFF.

The chain is built from TRBV14 and TRBJ2-1. CDR3 length: 14 amino acids. In germline, CDR1 is SGHDN, CDR2 FVKESK. CDR3 residues: CASSQVSRYNEQFF.

This rearrangement joins TRBV29-1 to TRBJ2-3; TCRdb's D gene call, TRBD1, goes unchecked for lack of DNA. The germline CDR1 and CDR2 sequences are SQVTM and ANQGSEA. The CDR3 has 13 residues. CDR3 sequence reads: CSVGTGVTDTQYF.

This chain links TRBV28 with TRBJ2-1; the D call of TRBD1 rests on TCRdb alone, since no DNA is present to check it. The CDR3 is 18 residues long. From germline, CDR1 is MDHEN and CDR2 SYDVKM. This chain's CDR3 is CASSLPPAGEGDYNEQFF.

This chain connects TRBV29-1 to TRBJ2-5; absent DNA, TCRdb's TRBD1 call cannot be checked. The CDR3 extends over 13 amino acids. From germline, CDR1 is SQVTM and CDR2 ANQGSEA. CDR3 amino acids: CSVEAPGQETQYF.

V is TRBV11-2 and J is TRBJ2-7; TCRdb indicates TRBD1, and absent DNA this call remains unverified. CDR1 is SGHAT, CDR2 FQNNGV, per germline. The CDR3 is made up of 14 amino acids. The CDR3 protein is CASSSPGTGDEQYF.

The chain couples TRBV12-3 or TRBV12-4 to TRBJ2-7; the D call from TCRdb, TRBD1, cannot be confirmed without DNA. This CDR3 has 14 residues. CDR3: CASSLGTAAYEQYF.

CDR3 loop: CASSESGGGGGYTF. The J gene is TRBJ1-2, the V gene TRBV25-1; there is no DNA to check the TCRdb D call of TRBD1. The CDR3 consists of 14 residues. Germline V gene sequence: CDR1 MGHDK, CDR2 SYGVNS.

The chain links TRBV4-3 to TRBJ2-7; TCRdb gives TRBD1 as the D gene, but with no DNA this cannot be confirmed. Germline V lookup: CDR1 LGHNA, CDR2 YSLEER. CDR3 length equals 15 residues. The CDR3 region is CASSHARDSIYEQYF.

The chain is built from TRBV29-1 and TRBJ2-7; TCRdb calls TRBD2, which cannot be checked without DNA. The CDR3 is 14 amino acids. In germline, CDR1 is SQVTM, CDR2 ANQGSEA. CDR3 loop: CSVSLLTSGNEQYF.

V usage is TRBV6-4 and J usage is TRBJ2-2; there is no DNA to check the TCRdb D call of TRBD1. This CDR3 has 16 amino acids. The germline gives CDR1 MRHNA, CDR2 SNTAGT. The CDR3 loop is CASSDSWDRDTGELFF.

J is TRBJ2-3 and V is TRBV6-2 or TRBV6-3; TCRdb names TRBD1, which stays unverified in the absence of DNA. The CDR3 consists of 15 residues. Looked up from germline, CDR1 is MNHEY and CDR2 is SVGEGT. This chain's CDR3 is CASSYGTVPVNTQYF.

The rearrangement joins TRBV15 to TRBJ2-7; no DNA is available, so the TRBD1 call from TCRdb remains unchecked. The germline CDR1 and CDR2 sequences are LNHNV and YYDKDF (reference sequence). The CDR3 totals 14 residues. CDR3 region: CATSSGTGNGEQYF.

The CDR3 sequence: CASSLGTDYGYTF. This rearrangement joins TRBV9 to TRBJ1-2; the D call of TRBD1 rests on TCRdb alone, since no DNA is present to check it. The CDR3 runs 13 residues. Germline CDR1 and CDR2: SGDLS and YYNGEE.

V is TRBV7-3 and J is TRBJ1-1; absent DNA, TCRdb's TRBD1 call cannot be checked. The CDR3 loop spans 15 amino acids. Germline assignment: CDR1 SGHTA and CDR2 FQGTGA. CDR3 region: CASSLIRGKNTEAFF.

J is TRBJ2-7 and V is TRBV2; TCRdb selects TRBD1, and the lack of DNA leaves this call unchecked. The CDR3 has 14 residues. Germline V gives CDR1 SNHLY, CDR2 FYNNEI. Here the CDR3 reads CASSRWDNPHEQYF.

Here the CDR3 reads CASSLYPPDVKETQYF. The chain combines TRBV27 with TRBJ2-5; TCRdb proposes TRBD2, but this gene call is untestable without DNA. The germline gives CDR1 MNHEY, CDR2 SMNVEV (reference sequence). This CDR3 has 16 amino acids.